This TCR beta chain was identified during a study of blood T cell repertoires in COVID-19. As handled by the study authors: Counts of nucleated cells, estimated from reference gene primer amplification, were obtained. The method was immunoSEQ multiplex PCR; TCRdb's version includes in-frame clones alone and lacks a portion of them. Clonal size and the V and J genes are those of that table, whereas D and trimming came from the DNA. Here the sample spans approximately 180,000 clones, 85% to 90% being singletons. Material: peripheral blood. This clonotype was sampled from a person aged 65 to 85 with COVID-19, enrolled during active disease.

The CDR3 loop is CASSSAPRDRDYSPLHF. The DNA for the CDR3 is TGCGCCAGCAGCTCCGCACCAAGGGACAGGGACTATTCACCCCTCCACTTT. The rearrangement joins TRBV5-1 to TRBJ1-6, with 9 bases lining up with TRBD1. Germline V gene data show CDR1 as SGHRS and CDR2 as YFSETQ. The CDR3 runs 17 residues. The J segment lost 8 bases and the V segment lost 3 bases, leaving 12 bases of the junction unmatched.